A single sample gave rise to the 17 T cell receptor beta chains below, sequenced in a study of CD4 T cells in relation to SARS-CoV-2 and coronaviruses (dated by TCRdb to 2020 to 2022). The library was made by the immunoSEQ multiplex PCR assay. TCRdb carries this immuneACCESS record with in-frame sequences only. Its versions omit some clonotypes, under half of them owing to an unresolved V gene in the studies checked, with the rest unexplained. The sample table shows tens of thousands of clones, and just over 90% are seen once. The top ten constitute about 0.36% of the sample. The sequencing input was naive CD4+ T cells from PBMCs. The label giving this sample's cell subset or site can be read as: naive CD4+ T cells isolated by negative enrichment. The origin of the receptors is an adult with COVID-19.

The CDR3 DNA follows: TGTGCCAGTAGTCGCCCGGACAGGGGGTTCGTTGGGAGTGAAAAACTGTTTTTT. Protein sequence: CASSRPDRGFVGSEKLFF. This chain links TRBV19 with TRBJ1-4; 10 nucleotides align to TRBD1. The J segment lost 7 bases and the V segment lost 5 bases, leaving 16 bases of the junction unmatched. CDR1 is LNHDA, CDR2 SQIVND, per germline (reference sequence). The CDR3 covers 18 residues.

This chain connects TRBV9 to TRBJ2-1; 10 positions agree with TRBD2. The CDR3 loop spans 15 amino acids. Trimming cost V 4 bases and J 3 bases; bases outside gene matches: 4. Germline CDR1 and CDR2: SGDLS and YYNGEE. DNA of the CDR3: TGTGCCAGCAGCCCGGGACTAGCGATCTACAATGAGCAGTTCTTC. Translated: CASSPGLAIYNEQFF.

The chain links TRBV18 to TRBJ1-3; maybe TRBD1 (6 bases). V lost 2 bases to trimming and J lost 0 bases, with 14 bases between them. The CDR3 loop spans 17 amino acids. CDR1 and CDR2 from the germline V gene are KGHSH and LQKENI. CDR3 sequence: CASSPTWDTDSGNTIYF. The CDR3 DNA reads TGTGCCAGCTCACCAACCTGGGACACCGACTCTGGAAACACCATATATTTT.

The chain has TRBV18 and TRBJ2-1; the D gene is possibly TRBD2 (6 bases). Germline loops: CDR1 KGHSH, CDR2 LQKENI. Trimming left V 8 bases short and J 0 bases short, with 8 bases between. The CDR3 has 13 residues. In DNA, the CDR3 is TGTGCCAGCACGACTAGCTCCTACAATGAGCAGTTCTTC. The encoded protein is CASTTSSYNEQFF.

The rearrangement joins TRBV7-9 to TRBJ2-1, with D possibly being TRBD2 (5 bases). The CDR3 consists of 15 residues. The V gene's germline CDR1 is SEHNR and CDR2 FQNEAQ (reference sequence). The ends were cut back, 6 bases at V and 6 bases at J, with 18 bases in the middle. This chain's CDR3 is CASSRWASMGNEQFF. DNA for the CDR3: TGTGCCAGCAGTCGCTGGGCTAGCATGGGCAATGAGCAGTTCTTC.

The gene calls are TRBV29-1 and TRBJ2-1, with TRBD1 matching 10 bases. The germline V gene encodes CDR1 SQVTM and CDR2 ANQGSEA. V was pared by 3 bases and J by 4 bases, with 9 bases of the junction left unmatched. The CDR3 is made up of 16 amino acids. CDR3 DNA sequence: TGCAGCGTTGAGTTGTGGGACAGGGGCTTTTACAATGAGCAGTTCTTC. Its protein is CSVELWDRGFYNEQFF.

The chain links TRBV29-1 to TRBJ2-5; D remains ambiguous. CDR1 and CDR2 from the germline V gene are SQVTM and ANQGSEA. The CDR3 has 12 residues. Trimming pared 7 bases from V and 1 base from J, leaving 10 bases between. The CDR3 reads CSAYTFQETQYF. In nucleotides, the CDR3 is TGCAGCGCTTACACCTTCCAAGAGACCCAGTACTTC.

In this sample, this clone turned up once. This chain links TRBV5-1 with TRBJ2-7; D might be TRBD1 (6 bases). Trimming cost V 5 bases and J 6 bases, with 18 bases left between them. The CDR3 covers 14 residues. Germline V CDR1 and CDR2: SGHRS, YFSETQ. The CDR3 DNA follows: TGCGCCAGCAGGATCAGGGGCTCGGCGGGCGAGCAGTACTTC. Protein: CASRIRGSAGEQYF. The entire variable domain, with the rest obtained from reference TRBV5-1 and TRBJ2-7, is as follows: KAGVTQTPRYLIKTRGQQVTLSCSPISGHRSVSWYQQTPGQGLQFLFEYFSETQRNKGNFPGRFSGRQFSNSRSEMNVSTLELGDSALYLCASRIRGSAGEQYFGPGTRLTVT.

This rearrangement joins TRBV29-1 to TRBJ2-3; 7 bases are shared with TRBD1. Germline V gene lookup returns CDR1 SQVTM and CDR2 ANQGSEA. CDR3 length: 15 amino acids. The V segment lost 4 bases and the J segment 3 bases; nucleotides outside the gene matches: 10. The CDR3 DNA sequence: TGCAGCGTTGCCCGGAACAGGGGAATGACAGATACGCAGTATTTT. It translates to CSVARNRGMTDTQYF.

The chain links TRBV18 to TRBJ2-2, with no clear D. Germline V gene sequence: CDR1 KGHSH, CDR2 LQKENI. The CDR3 extends over 12 amino acids. Trimming took 6 bases from V and 10 from J, leaving 12 bases between them. CDR3 residues: CASSRNDAELFF. The CDR3 nucleotides read TGTGCCAGCTCCCGAAATGACGCGGAGCTGTTTTTT.

This rearrangement joins TRBV2 to TRBJ2-5, with D unresolved. The V gene's germline CDR1 is SNHLY and CDR2 FYNNEI. The CDR3 sequence is 13 residues long. Trimming took off 7 bases at V and 0 bases at J, with 9 bases between the two ends. The CDR3 DNA sequence: TGTGCCAGCACGTGGCAGCACCAAGAGACCCAGTACTTC. Residues: CASTWQHQETQYF.

The V and J genes are TRBV19 and TRBJ1-4; tentative D call: TRBD1 (5 bases). The V end was cut by 5 bases, the J end by 8 bases, with 12 bases between. Germline V gene sequence: CDR1 LNHDA, CDR2 SQIVND (reference sequence). This CDR3 is 13 amino acids long. This chain's CDR3 is CASSPRDDEKLFF. In nucleotides, the CDR3 is TGTGCCAGTAGTCCCAGGGACGACGAAAAACTGTTTTTT.

CDR3: CASSQNGQPQHF. The CDR3 region has the DNA TGTGCCAGCAGCCAAAATGGTCAGCCCCAGCATTTT. V and J are TRBV3-1 (or the pseudogene TRBV3-2) and TRBJ1-5, with D hard to call. The CDR3 is made up of 12 amino acids. V lost 2 bases and J 6 bases, leaving 5 bases between the germline ends. Germline V gene sequence: CDR1 LGHDT, CDR2 YNNKEL (reference sequence).

The chain carries TRBV6-1 and TRBJ2-5; 16 bases map to TRBD2. V lost 2 bases to trimming and J lost 5 bases; unmatched junction nucleotides: 8. CDR3 length: 18 residues. CDR1 is MNHNS and CDR2 is SASEGT in the germline V gene. CDR3 sequence: CASSELGLAGGPRETQYF. In nucleotides, the CDR3 is TGTGCCAGCAGTGAACTGGGACTAGCGGGAGGGCCTAGGGAGACCCAGTACTTC.

Details on this clone: At one end, the junction sequence differs from germline, possibly due to a read error. The chain carries TRBV19 and TRBJ2-3; D remains unclear. Germline CDR1 reads LNHDA; CDR2 reads SQIVND (reference sequence). The CDR3 totals 15 residues. The CDR3: CASRIGGASTDTQYF. The CDR3 DNA reads TGTGCCAGTAGGATAGGCGGAGCTAGCACAGATACGCAGTATTTT.

The rearrangement uses TRBV18 and TRBJ2-5; 8 nucleotides match TRBD1. The CDR3 is 16 residues long. V was pared by 3 bases and J by 5 bases, with 11 bases of the junction left unmatched. Germline lookup yields CDR1 KGHSH and CDR2 LQKENI. The CDR3 here is CASSPLGQGGWETQYF. DNA of the CDR3: TGTGCCAGCTCACCGTTAGGACAGGGAGGATGGGAGACCCAGTACTTC.

The CDR3 reads CASSWGQGDQPQHF. DNA for the CDR3: TGTGCCAGCAGCTGGGGACAGGGGGATCAGCCCCAGCATTTT. This chain uses TRBV5-5 with TRBJ1-5, with 11 positions matching TRBD1. This CDR3 has 14 residues. V lost 3 bases, J lost 5 bases, and 1 base stayed unmatched. Germline values: CDR1 SGHKS, CDR2 YYEKEE (reference sequence).